These 20 T cell receptor beta chains came from one sample sequenced in a study of cytomegalovirus exposure and HLA in healthy donors. Some clones are missing from TCRdb's copy, which holds only in-frame ones; the method was immunoSEQ multiplex PCR. The data show some 120,000 clones, roughly 89% seen once. Material: PBMCs. These TCRs come from a woman aged 18-30 years in good health and CMV-seronegative.

The rearrangement joins TRBV10-1 to TRBJ1-1; possibly TRBD1 for D (5 bases). The V gene lost 3 bases and the J gene lost 4 bases, with 9 bases spanning the gap. The CDR3 has 13 residues. Germline CDR1 is WNHNN and CDR2 is SYGVQD (reference sequence). CDR3 bases: TGCGCCAGCAGTGATTCAGGGTCCACTGAAGCTTTCTTT. This translates into CASSDSGSTEAFF.

This chain joins TRBV19 and TRBJ2-1; 13 nucleotides match TRBD2. The V segment lost 5 bases and the J segment 2 bases; nucleotides outside the gene matches: 3. Germline loops: CDR1 LNHDA, CDR2 SQIVND (reference sequence). The CDR3 is 16 amino acids. CDR3 DNA sequence: TGTGCCAGTAGTCGGACTAGCGGGGGACCCTACAATGAGCAGTTCTTC. It translates to CASSRTSGGPYNEQFF. The variable domain in full, with the rest retrieved from reference TRBV19 and TRBJ2-1, is DGGITQSPKYLFRKEGQNVTLSCEQNLNHDAMYWYRQDPGQGLRLIYYSQIVNDFQKGDIAEGYSVSREKKESFPLTVTSAQKNPTAFYLCASSRTSGGPYNEQFFGPGTRLTVL.

In its sample, this clone was seen once. V is TRBV19 and J is TRBJ2-7; 8 bases are shared with TRBD1. The CDR3 spans 14 residues. CDR1 is LNHDA and CDR2 is SQIVND in the germline V gene (reference sequence). V shed 3 bases, J shed 7 bases, and the junction held 8 bases outside the gene matches. The CDR3 coding sequence is TGTGCCAGTAGTATTGGTCAGGGGGCGCAGGAGCAGTACTTC. Amino acid sequence: CASSIGQGAQEQYF.

The V gene is TRBV7-3, the J gene TRBJ2-5, with D possibly being TRBD2 (6 bases). The CDR3 length is 14 residues. Trimming removed 6 bases at V and 6 bases at J, with 17 bases between. CDR1 and CDR2 from the germline V gene are SGHTA and FQGTGA. The CDR3 here is CASRRDSASKTQYF. DNA of the CDR3: TGTGCCAGCAGAAGGGACTCCGCTTCGAAGACCCAGTACTTC.

The chain recombines TRBV19 with TRBJ1-1, with 7 bases fitting TRBD1. V lost 10 bases, J lost 0 bases, and 11 bases stayed unmatched. The CDR3 consists of 15 residues. CDR1 and CDR2 from the germline V gene are LNHDA and SQIVND (reference sequence). The CDR3 sequence is CATQQGQSLNTEAFF. The CDR3 coding sequence is TGTGCCACCCAGCAGGGACAGTCCTTGAACACTGAAGCTTTCTTT.

The V call is TRBV9, the J call TRBJ2-1; 9 bases agree with TRBD1. This CDR3 has 16 residues. Trimming removed 3 bases from V and 4 bases from J; junction bases left unmatched: 8. Germline CDR1 is SGDLS and CDR2 is YYNGEE. In nucleotides, the CDR3 is TGTGCCAGCAGCGGTGGGTCGGGACAGGGTTACAATGAGCAGTTCTTC. Protein product: CASSGGSGQGYNEQFF.

The chain couples TRBV4-1 to TRBJ2-2; TRBD2 matches 9 bases. CDR3 length: 17 residues. Per germline, CDR1 MGHRA and CDR2 YSYEKL. V trimming: 1 base; J trimming: 7 bases; junction bases outside the gene matches: 10. CDR3 protein: CASSQGLAGPSGGELFF. DNA of the CDR3: TGCGCCAGCAGCCAAGGGCTAGCGGGACCATCGGGCGGGGAGCTGTTTTTT.

In regard to this clone: The sample contains more than one DNA sequence encoding this CDR3. The chain has TRBV6-5 and TRBJ2-7; TRBD1 matches 9 bases. Germline lookup yields CDR1 MNHEY and CDR2 SVGAGI. This CDR3 region has 15 residues. Trimming cost V 4 bases and J 3 bases; bases outside gene matches: 7. This chain's CDR3 is CASSFEPGQGYEQYF. The CDR3 DNA follows: TGTGCCAGCAGTTTTGAACCGGGACAGGGCTACGAGCAGTACTTC.

This sequence joins TRBV18 and TRBJ2-7; 9 bases fit TRBD1. The junction had 11 bases not matched to a gene; V was cut back by 6 bases and J by 5 bases. CDR1 and CDR2 from the germline V gene are KGHSH and LQKENI. This CDR3 spans 15 amino acids. CDR3: CASSTPGQGDDEQYF. The CDR3 region has the DNA TGTGCCAGCTCCACCCCGGGACAGGGAGACGACGAGCAGTACTTC.

This chain links TRBV25-1 with TRBJ2-1; 7 nucleotides align to TRBD1. From germline, CDR1 is MGHDK and CDR2 SYGVNS. This CDR3 has 14 amino acids. J gave up 9 bases and V 1 base, and 6 bases lay outside the gene matches. The CDR3 reads CASSELGTVSEQFF. The CDR3 DNA follows: TGTGCCAGCAGTGAATTGGGGACAGTCAGTGAGCAGTTCTTC.

The J gene is TRBJ2-1, the V gene TRBV7-8, with D maybe TRBD2 (6 bases). The CDR3 runs 15 residues. V was cut by 4 bases and J by 1 base, with 11 bases left in between. CDR1 SGHVS and CDR2 FQNEAQ come from the germline V gene. The DNA of the CDR3 is TGTGCCAGCAGCTCGGGACTCTTATCCTACAATGAGCAGTTCTTC. Its translation is CASSSGLLSYNEQFF.

V is TRBV28 and J is TRBJ2-3, with TRBD1 matching over 9 bases. V was pared by 8 bases and J by 2 bases, with 8 bases of the junction left unmatched. The CDR3 is 15 residues long. Per germline, CDR1 MDHEN and CDR2 SYDVKM. CDR3 nucleotides: TGTGCCAGCCACGTAGGACAGGGGTTCACAGATACGCAGTATTTT. The encoded protein is CASHVGQGFTDTQYF.

The chain joins TRBV5-5 to TRBJ2-5, with a weak D call TRBD2 (5 bases). The germline V gene has CDR1 SGHKS and CDR2 YYEKEE (reference sequence). The CDR3 runs 14 residues. V lost 7 bases to trimming and J lost 3 bases, with 16 bases between them. The CDR3 DNA reads TGTGCCAGCCTCCCTCTAGGAGGTGAAGAGACCCAGTACTTC. This encodes CASLPLGGEETQYF.

V gene TRBV28 combines with J gene TRBJ2-1; 7 nucleotides align to TRBD1. Germline-derived CDR1 and CDR2 are MDHEN and SYDVKM. Trimming removed 8 bases from V and 7 bases from J; junction bases left unmatched: 8. The CDR3 consists of 13 residues. The CDR3 spells CASHRGPWNEQFF. CDR3 DNA sequence: TGTGCCAGCCACAGGGGACCGTGGAATGAGCAGTTCTTC.

This clone was picked up a small number of times. The chain combines TRBV6-4 with TRBJ2-3, with D possibly TRBD1 on 6 matching bases. From germline, CDR1 is MRHNA and CDR2 SNTAGT. Trimming removed 2 bases at V and 2 bases at J, with 11 bases between. The CDR3 consists of 15 residues. CDR3 sequence: CASSDGDTVTDTQYF. CDR3 nucleotides: TGTGCCAGCAGTGACGGGGACACCGTCACAGATACGCAGTATTTT.

The V gene is TRBV7-2, the J gene TRBJ2-7; 9 bases are a match to TRBD1. V was pared by 5 bases and J by 2 bases, with 1 base of the junction left unmatched. Per germline, CDR1 SGHTA and CDR2 FQGNSA. CDR3 length: 13 amino acids. The CDR3, as DNA: TGTGCCAGCAGCCGGGACAGGGCCTACGAGCAGTACTTC. It specifies CASSRDRAYEQYF. Together with reference TRBV7-2 and TRBJ2-7, the CDR3 gives the full variable domain: GAGVSQSPSNKVTEKGKDVELRCDPISGHTALYWYRQSLGQGLEFLIYFQGNSAPDKSGLPSDRFSAERTGGSVSTLTIQRTQQEDSAVYLCASSRDRAYEQYFGPGTRLTVT.

V is TRBV27 and J is TRBJ2-1; D unresolved. Germline CDR1 is MNHEY and CDR2 is SMNVEV (reference sequence). V was pared by 8 bases and J by 0 bases, with 2 bases between. This CDR3 has 11 amino acids. The CDR3 loop reads CASHSYNEQFF. In DNA, the CDR3 is TGTGCCAGCCACTCCTACAATGAGCAGTTCTTC.

The rearrangement uses TRBV2 and TRBJ2-1; possible D gene TRBD2, 6 bases. V was clipped by 7 bases and J by 7 bases, with 17 bases between them. The length of the CDR3 is 14 residues. Germline lookup yields CDR1 SNHLY and CDR2 FYNNEI. The CDR3 reads CASKWEASRNEQFF. In DNA form, the CDR3 reads TGTGCCAGCAAGTGGGAGGCCAGCCGAAATGAGCAGTTCTTC.

This chain links TRBV29-1 with TRBJ2-5; no clear D gene. V was shortened by 4 bases and J by 5 bases, with 5 bases between the two germline ends. The CDR3 contains 10 residues. Looked up from germline, CDR1 is SQVTM and CDR2 is ANQGSEA. The CDR3 bases are TGCAGCGTTGTCAGGGAGACCCAGTACTTC. Its protein is CSVVRETQYF.

This rearrangement joins TRBV29-1 to TRBJ2-6, with 10 positions matching TRBD1. With 2 bases clipped from V and 0 bases from J, the junction kept 4 bases outside the gene matches. The CDR3 length is 17 residues. CDR1 and CDR2 (germline): SQVTM, ANQGSEA. CDR3: CSVESRQGASGANVLTF. CDR3 DNA sequence: TGCAGCGTTGAATCGCGACAGGGGGCCTCTGGGGCCAACGTCCTGACTTTC.